This T cell receptor (beta chain) was found in a study of molecular identifiers for immune sequencing clone quantification. Study details: In replicates, RNA from roughly 18,000 or 92,000 naive CD8 cells was split five ways, four sequenced.

Methods described previously were used for bulk TCR libraries, and listed TCR primers were applied. Using its own MiXCR run on the PCR reads, TCRdb lists one record per CDR3 protein. The data contain more than 450,000 distinct CDR3 sequences, about 25% of them singletons. The V end lost 0 bases, the J end lost 4 bases, and 9 bases lay between the germline ends. The germline gives CDR1 MGHRA, CDR2 YSYEKL. This CDR3 spans 14 amino acids. V is TRBV4-1 and J is TRBJ2-5, with D unresolved. The TCR was taken from a human donor in good health. Some libraries in this study had Jurkat cell RNA spiked in. Material for sequencing was naive CD8+ T cells from blood, with Jurkat cell RNA spiked in. Subset denoted: FACS-sorted CD8+CD4-CCR7+CD45RA+ naive T cells. The CDR3 bases are TGCGCCAGCAGCCAAGATCGGATTGTAGAGACCCAGTACTTC. It specifies CASSQDRIVETQYF.